A single TCR beta chain is shown here with its context. The CDR3 is 14 residues long. Trimming took 5 bases from V and 5 from J; bases not matched to a gene: 7. CDR1 is MGHRA and CDR2 is YSYEKL in the germline V gene. MiXCR, applied by TCRdb to the RT-PCR reads, yields one record per CDR3 protein. The data contain hundreds of thousands of distinct CDR3 sequences, 16% of them singletons. This specimen comes from a study of patients and donors after allogeneic stem cell transplantation. The V call is TRBV4-1, the J call TRBJ2-7, with 9 bases lining up with TRBD2. The sequence was obtained from a human donor who was either an allogeneic HSCT recipient or a stem cell or donor lymphocyte infusion donor (not recorded which). It is not recorded whose cells these are; they may come from a transplant donor. The sequenced material came from blood, either unsorted or a sorted T cell fraction (not recorded which). CDR3 in DNA: TGCGCCAGCAGCGTCCTTAGCGGGAGCCACGAGCAGTACTTC. This encodes CASSVLSGSHEQYF.